This T cell receptor beta chain was recorded in a study of T-cell reconstitution after alpha-beta-depleted transplantation in children. Unique molecular identifiers featured in how the TCRbeta library was prepared. TCRdb re-called the PCR reads through MiXCR, storing one row per CDR3 protein. This repertoire shows a few hundred thousand distinct CDR3 sequences, around 13% found once; its top ten account for 5% to 6%. The trim removed 6 bases at V and 0 bases at J, leaving 2 bases unmatched. From germline, CDR1 is LNHDA and CDR2 SQIVND (reference sequence). The length of the CDR3 is 14 residues. The table lists this clonotype with a few counts.

Source: PBMCs from the stem cell graft donor, taken from the stem cell graft. This sequence was found in a human donor who donated a stem cell graft to a child with combined immunodeficiency. The chain recombines TRBV19 with TRBJ2-5, with 9 nucleotides matching TRBD1. The CDR3 nucleotides are TGTGCCAGTAGGGGACAGGGCTACCAAGAGACCCAGTACTTC. Translating gives CASRGQGYQETQYF.